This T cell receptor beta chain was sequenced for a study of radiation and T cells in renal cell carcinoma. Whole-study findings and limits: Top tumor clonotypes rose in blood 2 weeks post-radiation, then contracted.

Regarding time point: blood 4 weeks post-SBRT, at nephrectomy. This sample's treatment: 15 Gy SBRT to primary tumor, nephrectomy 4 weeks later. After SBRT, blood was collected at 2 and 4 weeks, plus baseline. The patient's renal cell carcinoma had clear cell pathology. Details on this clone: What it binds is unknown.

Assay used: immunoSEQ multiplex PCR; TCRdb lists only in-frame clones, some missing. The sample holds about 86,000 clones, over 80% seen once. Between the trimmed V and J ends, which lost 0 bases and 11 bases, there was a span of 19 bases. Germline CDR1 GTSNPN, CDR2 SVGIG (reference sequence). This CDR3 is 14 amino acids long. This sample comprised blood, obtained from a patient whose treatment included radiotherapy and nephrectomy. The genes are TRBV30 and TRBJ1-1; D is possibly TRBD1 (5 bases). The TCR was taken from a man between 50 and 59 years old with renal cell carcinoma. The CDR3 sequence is CAWSVGTGQLGAFF. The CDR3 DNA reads TGTGCCTGGAGTGTAGGTACAGGTCAATTGGGGGCTTTCTTT.